Here is one T cell receptor (beta chain) with its context. As originally analysed: Estimated nucleated cell counts came from reference gene primer amplification. The assay was immunoSEQ multiplex PCR, and TCRdb's table has in-frame clones only and misses some. The DNA was the basis for D and trimming; V, J and clone size are from that table. The sample lists 120,000 or so clones; roughly 84% were seen once. The data are from a study of blood T cell repertoires in COVID-19. Study-wide background: Specimens from acute and convalescent COVID-19 originated in the United States, Italy and Spain. T cells, B-cell-depleted T cells, or PBMCs supplied cDNA or gDNA.

The germline V gene encodes CDR1 SNHLY and CDR2 FYNNEI. Germline trimming cut 4 bases from V and 2 bases from J; bases unmatched to any gene: 5. The CDR3 has 15 amino acids. The material sequenced was peripheral blood. The source is a woman between 25 and 40 years old who had recovered from COVID-19. V gene TRBV2 combines with J gene TRBJ2-5; 9 bases map to TRBD2. In DNA, the CDR3 is TGTGCCAGCAGTGGGGGACTAGCTGGACAAGAGACCCAGTACTTC. This gives the protein CASSGGLAGQETQYF.